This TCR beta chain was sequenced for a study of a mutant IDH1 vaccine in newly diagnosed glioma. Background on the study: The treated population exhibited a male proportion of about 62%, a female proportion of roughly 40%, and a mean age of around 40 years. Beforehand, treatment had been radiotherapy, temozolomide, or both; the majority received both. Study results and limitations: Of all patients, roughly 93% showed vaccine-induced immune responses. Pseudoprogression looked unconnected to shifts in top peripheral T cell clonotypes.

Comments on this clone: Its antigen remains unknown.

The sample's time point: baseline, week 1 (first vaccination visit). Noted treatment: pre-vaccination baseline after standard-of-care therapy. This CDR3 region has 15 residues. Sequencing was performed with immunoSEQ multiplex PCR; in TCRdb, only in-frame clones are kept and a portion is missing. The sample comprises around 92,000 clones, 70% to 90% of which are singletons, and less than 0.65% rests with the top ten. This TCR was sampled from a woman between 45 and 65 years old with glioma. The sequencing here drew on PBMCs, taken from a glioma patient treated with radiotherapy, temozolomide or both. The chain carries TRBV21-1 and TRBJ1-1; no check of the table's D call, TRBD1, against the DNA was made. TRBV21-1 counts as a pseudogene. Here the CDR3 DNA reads TGTGCCAGCACCCCTGGAACAGGCGCGAACACTGAAGCTTTCTTT. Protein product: CASTPGTGANTEAFF.